The next 18 T cell receptor beta chains were all read from a single sample in a study of blood T cell repertoires in COVID-19. Here immunoSEQ multiplex PCR was the method, and the copy in TCRdb shows in-frame clones only, minus some. The table lists 150,000 to 200,000 clones, around 83% of them singletons, with 6% to 8.5% in the top ten. The sequencing input was peripheral blood. Receptors originate from a woman aged 70 to 79 with COVID-19, enrolled during active disease.

The rearrangement uses TRBV29-1 and TRBJ1-2; D is perhaps TRBD1 (5 bases). Trimming stripped 7 bases from V and 1 base from J, with 16 bases between. The CDR3 extends over 14 amino acids. Per germline, CDR1 SQVTM and CDR2 ANQGSEA. The CDR3, as DNA: TGCAGCGGTTCGACCGACAGTTTTAACTATGGCTACACCTTC. It specifies CSGSTDSFNYGYTF.

The chain carries TRBV25-1 and TRBJ1-5; TRBD1 might be the D (5 bases). V was cut by 8 bases and J by 4 bases, with 21 bases left in between. The germline CDR1 and CDR2 sequences are MGHDK and SYGVNS. The CDR3 consists of 16 residues. DNA of the CDR3: TGTGCCAGCTCTCGAAAGGGGCAGGAGGGAAATCAGCCCCAGCATTTT. It encodes CASSRKGQEGNQPQHF.

This CDR3 reads CASGRNQETQYF. CDR3 sequence (DNA): TGTGCCAGTGGGCGCAACCAAGAGACCCAGTACTTC. J is TRBJ2-5 and V is TRBV7-7; D not resolved. The V end was cut by 9 bases, the J end by 0 bases, with 8 bases between. Germline CDR1 SSHAT, CDR2 FNYEAQ (reference sequence). The CDR3 covers 12 residues.

The J gene is TRBJ1-2, the V gene TRBV24-1; 7 bases fit TRBD1. Unmatched junction bases numbered 4, after V lost 5 bases and J lost 2 bases. CDR1 KGHDR and CDR2 SFDVKD come from the germline V gene. CDR3 length: 14 amino acids. The CDR3 bases are TGTGCCACCAGTGGTCCAGGGGGGAACTATGGCTACACCTTC. The encoded protein is CATSGPGGNYGYTF.

This clone turned up a few times. The gene calls are TRBV14 and TRBJ1-1; D may be TRBD1 (6 bases). This CDR3 region has 14 residues. Germline CDR1 reads SGHDN; CDR2 reads FVKESK. Trimming took 1 base from V and 5 from J, leaving 11 bases between them. CDR3 DNA: TGTGCCAGCAGCCAAGTCAGGGGAGAGACTGAAGCTTTCTTT. It is translated as CASSQVRGETEAFF.

The CDR3 DNA sequence: TGTGCCAGCAGTTTACTGGGACAGGGGGGATCCTACGAGCAGTACTTC. This gives the protein CASSLLGQGGSYEQYF. The chain uses TRBV27 and TRBJ2-7, with TRBD1 matching over 11 bases. Germline V gene lookup returns CDR1 MNHEY and CDR2 SMNVEV (reference sequence). V was pared by 2 bases and J by 1 base, with 4 bases of the junction left unmatched. The length of the CDR3 is 16 residues.

The genes are TRBV10-3 and TRBJ1-5, with D unclear. Trimming took 5 bases from V and 4 from J, leaving 9 bases between them. The CDR3 totals 13 residues. Germline CDR1 reads ENHRY; CDR2 reads SYGVKD. The CDR3 loop is CAISLQANQPQHF. The CDR3 nucleotides are TGTGCCATCAGTCTTCAGGCAAATCAGCCCCAGCATTTT.

In its sample, this clone was seen once. The V gene is TRBV1, the J gene TRBJ1-1. TRBV1 is shown as a pseudogene. The CDR3 is made up of 17 amino acids. The DNA of the CDR3 is TGCACCAGCAGCCACCTAGCCGAGGGGGGGGGAAACACTGAAGCTTTCTTT. Its protein is CTSSHLAEGGGNTEAFF.

The rearrangement links TRBV20-1 to TRBJ2-1; TRBD1 might be the D (6 bases). The ends were cut back, 3 bases at V and 6 bases at J, with 12 bases in the middle. CDR3 length: 13 amino acids. The germline V gene has CDR1 DFQATT and CDR2 SNEGSKA (reference sequence). CDR3 DNA sequence: TGCAGTGCTAGTCCCGGGACACTCAATGAGCAGTTCTTC. This sequence encodes CSASPGTLNEQFF.

The V gene is TRBV10-3, the J gene TRBJ2-3; 7 nucleotides line up with TRBD2. This CDR3 spans 14 amino acids. CDR1 and CDR2 (germline): ENHRY, SYGVKD. V was pared by 9 bases and J by 6 bases, with 12 bases of the junction left unmatched. This CDR3 is CAMGGAGDRDTQYF. The CDR3 bases are TGTGCCATGGGAGGGGCGGGAGATCGCGATACGCAGTATTTT.

The chain combines TRBV28 with TRBJ1-2, with D tentatively TRBD1 (5 bases). V was shortened by 8 bases and J by 2 bases, with 21 bases between the two germline ends. The germline CDR1 and CDR2 sequences are MDHEN and SYDVKM. This CDR3 is 16 amino acids long. The CDR3 is CASLNTGRVGNYGYTF. The DNA for the CDR3 is TGTGCCAGCCTCAACACCGGCAGGGTCGGGAACTATGGCTACACCTTC.

This clone was observed once. The sample holds other DNA sequences that translate to the same CDR3. J is TRBJ1-6 and V is TRBV18, with D possibly TRBD1 on 6 matching bases. Germline CDR1 is KGHSH and CDR2 is LQKENI. The V gene lost 1 base and the J gene lost 8 bases, with 6 bases spanning the gap. The CDR3 sequence is 13 residues long. The CDR3 protein is CASSPQGDSPLHF. The CDR3 nucleotides are TGTGCCAGCTCACCACAGGGGGATTCACCCCTCCACTTT.

V gene TRBV19 combines with J gene TRBJ1-4; perhaps TRBD1 as D (6 bases). In germline, CDR1 is LNHDA, CDR2 SQIVND (reference sequence). V gave up 3 bases and J gave up 5 bases, with 13 bases separating them. CDR3 length equals 15 residues. The CDR3 protein is CASSILGANNEKLFF. Here the CDR3 DNA reads TGTGCCAGTAGTATCTTGGGGGCCAACAATGAAAAACTGTTTTTT.

This chain uses TRBV2 with TRBJ1-5; D is ambiguous. The V gene lost 3 bases and the J gene lost 6 bases, with 9 bases spanning the gap. The CDR3 contains 13 residues. Germline CDR1 SNHLY, CDR2 FYNNEI. This CDR3 reads CASSDGEGQPQHF. In DNA, the CDR3 is TGTGCCAGCAGTGACGGGGAAGGTCAGCCCCAGCATTTT.

The rearrangement joins TRBV2 to TRBJ1-1, with a tentative D call TRBD1 (5 bases). In germline, CDR1 is SNHLY, CDR2 FYNNEI. V was cut by 2 bases and J by 8 bases, with 9 bases left in between. There are 12 residues in the CDR3. Here the CDR3 reads CASSERGTEAFF. The CDR3, as DNA: TGTGCCAGCAGTGAAAGGGGCACAGAAGCTTTCTTT.

The gene calls are TRBV5-4 and TRBJ2-2; tentative D call: TRBD1 (6 bases). The length of the CDR3 is 16 residues. Deletions cut 4 bases from V and 4 bases from J, with 17 bases between. CDR1 is SGHNT, CDR2 YYREEE, per germline (reference sequence). The CDR3 nucleotides read TGTGCCAGCAGCCCCGGGGTAGTCAGGGGCACCGGGGAGCTGTTTTTT. It yields the protein CASSPGVVRGTGELFF.

The chain combines TRBV19 with TRBJ1-5; TRBD1 agrees at 9 bases. This CDR3 has 15 amino acids. Trimming removed 3 bases from V and 7 bases from J; junction bases left unmatched: 7. CDR1 is LNHDA, CDR2 SQIVND, per germline (reference sequence). The CDR3 DNA is TGTGCCAGTAGTATGGGGGGACAGGGTTACCAGCCCCAGCATTTT. It specifies CASSMGGQGYQPQHF. Variable domain in full (rest from reference TRBV19 and TRBJ1-5): DGGITQSPKYLFRKEGQNVTLSCEQNLNHDAMYWYRQDPGQGLRLIYYSQIVNDFQKGDIAEGYSVSREKKESFPLTVTSAQKNPTAFYLCASSMGGQGYQPQHFGDGTRLSIL.

This chain joins TRBV5-1 and TRBJ2-1; D may be TRBD2 (6 bases). V dropped 6 bases and J dropped 0 bases, with 13 bases sitting between them. CDR1 is SGHRS, CDR2 YFSETQ, per germline. The CDR3 loop spans 15 amino acids. CDR3 DNA sequence: TGCGCCAGCAAGAGTATCGGGGGCTCCTACAATGAGCAGTTCTTC. Translated, it gives CASKSIGGSYNEQFF.